Sequencing of this TCR beta chain was carried out in a study of Ad26.COV2.S vaccination and SARS-CoV-2 variants. Study-wide results and limits: Non-spike TCR breadth did not differ much between vaccine and placebo recipients. Total responses of T cells may have been underestimated by the analyses of TCR breadth and depth. Vaccinees showed greater spike-specific TCR breadth than placebo recipients.

V lost 0 bases and J lost 6, with 9 bases in between. CDR3 length: 13 residues. Germline CDR1 reads SGHDN; CDR2 reads FVKESK. Sequencing was performed with immunoSEQ multiplex PCR; in TCRdb, only in-frame clones are kept and a portion is missing. The sample has roughly 180,000 clones, 87% seen once; the top ten hold 4.5% to 7.5%. For this clone: Its specificity is not known.

The receptor was derived from a human donor who had recovered from COVID-19. The specimen was peripheral blood, collected after recovery from COVID-19. The rearrangement joins TRBV14 to TRBJ2-7; perhaps TRBD1 as D (6 bases). CDR3: CASSQDRGSEQYF. CDR3 nucleotides: TGTGCCAGCAGCCAAGATAGGGGGAGCGAGCAGTACTTC.